The subject of this entry is one TCR beta chain. Its antigen is currently unknown. The repertoire was sequenced with immunoSEQ multiplex PCR; TCRdb's copy has only in-frame clones and lacks some. Seen here are roughly 95,000 clones, approximately 51% observed once, and the top ten hold about 15%. This entry comes from a study of shared clonotypes between healthy human individuals. CDR3 length: 14 amino acids. The V end lost 6 bases, the J end lost 0 bases, and 11 bases lay between the germline ends. The germline gives CDR1 SNHLY, CDR2 FYNNEI. Study-wide findings and caveats: The low donor count limited represented genetic and exposure-history diversity.

Those who donated, Caucasian adults without exception, all lived in Nashville, Tennessee. The clonotype was recovered from a woman between 40 and 55 years old in good health. Some clones in this sample may be carry-over from other donors' samples. The source material was PBMCs. J is TRBJ2-5 and V is TRBV2; D not resolved. CDR3 in amino acids: CASRLDKYQETQYF. Here the CDR3 DNA reads TGTGCCAGCAGACTCGATAAGTACCAAGAGACCCAGTACTTC.